This is a list of T cell receptor beta chains from one sample in a study of T cells in narcolepsy. Clones were sequenced by immunoSEQ multiplex PCR, and TCRdb holds only the in-frame ones, with some missing. In the table there are tens of thousands of clones, over 80% of which are singletons. The sample comprised memory (CD45RA-) CD4+ T cells from blood. These receptors were collected from a human donor in good health. Both conserved end residues are part of each CDR3. Each record gives: V gene, J gene, D gene, clone size, CDR3 protein, CDR3 DNA. D genes are given only for firm matches. Clone size is shown for a subset of rows, as once, few, many or a class of expanded clone.

>TRBV11-3|TRBJ2-7|.|.
CASSLGSVNEQYF
TGTGCCAGCAGCTTAGGATCAGTGAACGAGCAGTACTTC
>TRBV5-6|TRBJ2-1|TRBD2|.
CASRPPGLAANEQFF
TGTGCCAGCAGACCACCGGGACTAGCGGCGAATGAGCAGTTCTTC
>TRBV28|TRBJ2-7|TRBD1|few
CASGGQTSGEQYF
TGTGCCAGCGGGGGACAGACATCTGGGGAGCAGTACTTC
>TRBV6-6|TRBJ1-3|.|few
CASSYTGDVPNTIYF
TGTGCCAGCAGTTACACCGGGGACGTACCGAACACCATATATTTT
>TRBV6-1|TRBJ2-1|.|.
CASSERSGPAYNEQFF
TGTGCCAGCAGTGAAAGGTCAGGACCAGCCTACAATGAGCAGTTCTTC
>TRBV7-3|TRBJ2-5|TRBD2|.
CASSYGLAGGEETQYF
TGTGCCAGCAGCTACGGACTAGCGGGAGGTGAGGAGACCCAGTACTTC
>TRBV6-1|TRBJ1-2|.|once
CASSILDTGYTF
TGTGCCAGCAGCATCCTCGACACCGGCTACACCTTC
>TRBV7-2|TRBJ1-1|.|.
CASSLRVNGAFF
TGTGCCAGCAGCTTGCGGGTAAACGGAGCTTTCTTT
>TRBV11-1|TRBJ1-4|TRBD1|once
CASSAGTGGKEEKLFF
TGTGCCAGCAGCGCCGGGACAGGGGGGAAAGAAGAAAAACTGTTTTTT
>TRBV4-1|TRBJ2-1|TRBD2|.
CASSRGGLAGVYNEQFF
TGCGCCAGCAGCCGCGGGGGCCTAGCGGGGGTTTACAATGAGCAGTTCTTC
>TRBV4-1|TRBJ1-6|TRBD1|.
CASSVPGTDNSPLHF
TGCGCCAGCAGCGTCCCCGGGACAGATAATTCACCCCTCCACTTT
>TRBV19|TRBJ2-1|TRBD2|few
CASNSLAGVFEQFF
TGTGCCAGTAACTCCCTAGCGGGAGTATTTGAGCAGTTCTTC
>TRBV4-1|TRBJ2-2|TRBD2|.
CASSSAGVGTGELFF
TGCGCCAGCAGCTCGGCGGGAGTGGGGACCGGGGAGCTGTTTTTT
>TRBV6-1|TRBJ1-4|TRBD1|.
CASRTGVTSGEKLFF
TGTGCCAGCAGGACAGGGGTGACGTCGGGCGAAAAACTGTTTTTT
>TRBV2|TRBJ2-2|TRBD2|.
CASRGREGPGELFF
TGTGCCAGCAGGGGACGGGAGGGCCCCGGGGAGCTGTTTTTT
>TRBV3-1/TRBV3-2|TRBJ2-7|.|.
CANYEQYF
TGTGCCAACTACGAGCAGTACTTC
>TRBV19|TRBJ2-7|TRBD1|.
CASTTDRGYEQYF
TGTGCCAGTACCACCGACAGGGGCTACGAGCAGTACTTC
>TRBV5-1|TRBJ1-2|.|.
CASSDPISGGYTF
TGCGCCAGCAGCGACCCTATTAGTGGAGGCTACACCTTC
>TRBV10-3|TRBJ2-7|TRBD2|.
CAISESSDLIRTSEQYF
TGTGCCATCAGTGAGTCTTCGGATCTTATCAGGACTAGCGAGCAGTACTTC
>TRBV27|TRBJ1-1|.|.
CASSTGTFMHTEAFF
TGTGCCAGCAGTACAGGGACCTTTATGCACACTGAAGCTTTCTTT
>TRBV7-2|TRBJ2-5|.|.
CASSQEGLVIGEQYF
TGTGCCAGCAGCCAAGAGGGCCTCGTGATTGGAGAGCAGTACTTC
>TRBV20-1|TRBJ2-1|.|.
CSAALGDEQFF
TGCAGTGCTGCCTTGGGGGATGAGCAGTTCTTC
>TRBV5-8|TRBJ1-6|.|few
CASSLWFPHF
TGTGCCAGCAGCTTGTGGTTTCCCCACTTT
>TRBV4-2|TRBJ2-1|.|few
CASSQSPAGLGNEQFF
TGTGCCAGCAGCCAAAGCCCAGCGGGCCTAGGGAATGAGCAGTTCTTC
>TRBV7-3|TRBJ2-2|TRBD2|.
CASSPPGTSGLGRELFF
TGTGCCAGCAGCCCCCCCGGGACTAGCGGACTTGGAAGGGAGCTGTTTTTT
>TRBV7-2|TRBJ2-7|TRBD2|.
CASHYVAGGQISYEQYF
TGTGCCAGCCACTACGTAGCGGGGGGGCAAATCTCCTACGAGCAGTACTTC
>TRBV5-1|TRBJ1-2|.|.
CASSPTRGGFGYTF
TGCGCCAGCAGCCCCACGCGAGGGGGGTTTGGCTACACCTTC
>TRBV6-5|TRBJ1-1|.|.
CASSYLRTAPTEAFF
TGTGCCAGCAGTTACCTCCGGACAGCTCCCACTGAAGCTTTCTTT
>TRBV9|TRBJ2-2|TRBD2|.
CASSVWGEGTGELFF
TGTGCCAGCAGCGTATGGGGGGAGGGCACCGGGGAGCTGTTTTTT
>TRBV4-2|TRBJ2-7|.|.
CASSQDPGPTYEQYF
TGTGCCAGCAGCCAAGATCCGGGGCCGACGTACGAGCAGTACTTC
>TRBV2|TRBJ1-5|.|few
CASSLSQPQHF
TGTGCCAGCAGTCTAAGTCAGCCCCAGCATTTT
>TRBV7-2|TRBJ2-6|.|.
CASRLRRAGPSGANVLTF
TGTGCCAGCAGGCTTAGGCGAGCAGGGCCATCCGGGGCCAACGTCCTGACTTTC
>TRBV19|TRBJ2-3|.|.
CASRSGTDTQYF
TGTGCCAGTAGATCCGGCACAGATACGCAGTATTTT
>TRBV10-3|TRBJ2-7|.|.
CALSAEGNEQYF
TGTGCCCTTTCAGCGGAGGGAAACGAGCAGTACTTC
>TRBV6-6|TRBJ1-3|.|.
CASSSLRGTGNTIYF
TGTGCCAGCAGTTCCCTCAGGGGTACTGGAAACACCATATATTTT
>TRBV4-1|TRBJ2-3|.|once
CASSQEQGGPADTQYF
TGCGCCAGCAGCCAAGAACAGGGCGGACCGGCAGATACGCAGTATTTT
>TRBV9|TRBJ2-1|.|.
CASSVEGGGASSYNEQFF
TGTGCCAGCAGCGTAGAGGGAGGGGGGGCCAGCTCCTACAATGAGCAGTTCTTC
>TRBV2|TRBJ2-1|.|.
CASSDGWRGSYNEQFF
TGTGCCAGCAGTGATGGGTGGCGGGGATCCTACAATGAGCAGTTCTTC
>TRBV10-3|TRBJ1-3|TRBD1|few
CAISEGQGEGNTIYF
TGTGCCATCAGTGAGGGGCAGGGGGAAGGAAACACCATATATTTT
>TRBV28|TRBJ1-1|TRBD1|.
CASSLNIGGNTEAFF
TGTGCCAGCAGTTTAAATATAGGGGGCAACACTGAAGCTTTCTTT
>TRBV27|TRBJ2-3|.|once
CASSLRLGDTQYF
TGTGCCAGCAGTTTACGCTTGGGAGATACGCAGTATTTT
>TRBV7-3|TRBJ2-7|TRBD1|.
CASSLMSGGTYEQYF
TGCGCCAGCAGCTTAATGTCAGGGGGAACCTACGAGCAGTACTTC
>TRBV27|TRBJ2-5|.|.
CASSSWNQETQYF
TGTGCCAGCAGTTCTTGGAACCAAGAGACCCAGTACTTC
>TRBV7-2|TRBJ2-2|TRBD1|.
CASSPGGWRGDTGELFF
TGTGCCAGCAGCCCAGGGGGCTGGCGGGGTGACACCGGGGAGCTGTTTTTT
>TRBV5-4|TRBJ1-4|.|.
CASSWFGAQSEKLFF
TGTGCCAGCAGCTGGTTCGGGGCCCAGAGCGAAAAACTGTTTTTT
>TRBV11-1|TRBJ2-2|.|.
CASSLAQGRRGEELFF
TGTGCCAGCAGCCTAGCACAGGGAAGGAGGGGTGAGGAGCTGTTTTTT
>TRBV19|TRBJ2-7|TRBD1|.
CASSTNRGGEQYF
TGTGCCAGTAGTACGAACAGGGGCGGCGAGCAGTACTTC
>TRBV6-6|TRBJ2-2|.|few
CASSYSGQITGELFF
TGTGCCAGCAGTTACTCGGGGCAGATCACCGGGGAGCTGTTTTTT
>TRBV2|TRBJ2-5|.|.
CASSERGLAQETQYF
TGTGCCAGCAGTGAACGTGGACTCGCCCAAGAGACCCAGTACTTC
>TRBV4-2|TRBJ2-2|TRBD1|.
CASSQEVLAGQGGTEELFF
TGTGCCAGCAGCCAAGAGGTCCTAGCGGGACAGGGGGGCACCGAGGAGCTGTTTTTT
>TRBV9|TRBJ2-2|.|once
CASSVGPSELFF
TGTGCCAGCAGTGTGGGACCAAGTGAGCTGTTTTTT
>TRBV7-3|TRBJ2-5|.|once
CASARGVQETQYF
TGTGCCAGCGCCAGGGGGGTACAAGAGACCCAGTACTTC
>TRBV5-1|TRBJ2-3|TRBD2|.
CASSLGGGANTQYF
TGCGCCAGCAGCCTGGGCGGGGGGGCGAATACGCAGTATTTT
>TRBV18|TRBJ2-1|TRBD2|once
CASSPLAGDEQFF
TGTGCCAGCTCACCGTTGGCGGGGGATGAGCAGTTCTTC
>TRBV5-1|TRBJ2-3|TRBD2|.
CASSLGLVAGNTDTQYF
TGCGCCAGCAGCTTGGGACTTGTAGCGGGTAATACAGATACGCAGTATTTT